The 15 T cell receptor beta chains given below trace back to one sample, sequenced in a study of blood T cell repertoires in COVID-19. TCRdb's table, derived via immunoSEQ multiplex PCR, lists solely in-frame clones and lacks some. The table has around 72,000 clones, over 75% seen once. The sample was peripheral blood. Every receptor here comes from a man aged 45-60 years with acute or convalescent COVID-19.

The chain recombines TRBV5-1 with TRBJ2-1; TRBD1 is a possible D gene (5 bases). CDR1 is SGHRS and CDR2 is YFSETQ in the germline V gene. This CDR3 is built from 13 residues. V was pared by 4 bases and J by 12 bases, with 17 bases between. CDR3 bases: TGCGCCAGCAGCCCGCAACAGGCACAGCTGCAGTTCTTC. Amino acids: CASSPQQAQLQFF.

The chain couples TRBV10-2 to TRBJ1-6; 7 positions agree with TRBD1. Germline CDR1 reads WSHSY; CDR2 reads SAAADI. The CDR3 has 13 amino acids. The V segment lost 6 bases and the J segment 10 bases; nucleotides outside the gene matches: 6. CDR3 in DNA: TGCGCCAGCAGGTTGACAGGGCAGTCACCCCTCCACTTT. It codes for CASRLTGQSPLHF.

This chain links TRBV11-2 with TRBJ2-7; 8 positions match TRBD1. J lost 7 bases, V lost 3 bases, and 14 bases had no gene match. The CDR3 covers 16 residues. CDR1 is SGHAT and CDR2 is FQNNGV in the germline V gene. CDR3 coding DNA: TGTGCCAGCAGCTTCGAGACAGGGGTGTTACCGATAGAGCAGTACTTC. It is translated as CASSFETGVLPIEQYF.

The chain links TRBV6-5 to TRBJ2-7, with D maybe TRBD1 (5 bases). Germline V gene sequence: CDR1 MNHEY, CDR2 SVGAGI. The ends were cut back, 6 bases at V and 5 bases at J, with 14 bases in the middle. The CDR3 has 13 residues. The CDR3: CASRFQGGDEQYF. For the CDR3, the DNA is TGTGCCAGCAGATTCCAGGGTGGGGACGAGCAGTACTTC.

The gene calls are TRBV5-1 and TRBJ2-5; a weak D match, TRBD2 (6 bases). Trimming left V 1 base short and J 0 bases short, with 13 bases between. Germline assignment: CDR1 SGHRS and CDR2 YFSETQ. The CDR3 consists of 16 residues. The CDR3 loop reads CASSLHGDFNQETQYF. The CDR3 coding sequence is TGCGCCAGCAGCTTGCACGGGGACTTCAACCAAGAGACCCAGTACTTC.

DNA of the CDR3: TGTGCCACCAGCATCAGCAGGGCTCTCTGGGATACGCAGTATTTT. Translating it yields CATSISRALWDTQYF. The genes are TRBV15 and TRBJ2-3; TRBD1 might be the D (5 bases). The CDR3 is made up of 15 amino acids. Trimming cost V 4 bases and J 6 bases, with 17 bases left between them. CDR1 is LNHNV, CDR2 YYDKDF, per germline (reference sequence).

The chain has TRBV5-1 and TRBJ1-2; 7 bases are shared with TRBD1. Germline CDR1 is SGHRS and CDR2 is YFSETQ. V gave up 0 bases and J gave up 3 bases; unmatched junction bases: 5. This CDR3 comprises 15 residues. The CDR3 is CASSLEQGDYYGYTF. CDR3 sequence (DNA): TGCGCCAGCAGCTTGGAGCAGGGGGATTACTATGGCTACACCTTC.

The genes are TRBV4-1 and TRBJ1-2; D unresolved. V gave up 0 bases and J gave up 6 bases, with 14 bases separating them. CDR1 is MGHRA, CDR2 YSYEKL, per germline. The CDR3 loop spans 15 amino acids. Written as DNA, the CDR3 is TGCGCCAGCAGCCAAGACGGGATTCTAAGGGATGGCTACACCTTC. Translating it yields CASSQDGILRDGYTF.

V is TRBV7-9 and J is TRBJ1-4; the D gene is possibly TRBD1 (5 bases). The CDR3 is made up of 15 amino acids. V was pared by 2 bases and J by 6 bases, with 13 bases between. The V gene's germline CDR1 is SEHNR and CDR2 FQNEAQ (reference sequence). The DNA of the CDR3 is TGTGCCAGCAGCTTAAGGGGCAGGGAGGATGAAAAACTGTTTTTT. It encodes CASSLRGREDEKLFF.

A note on this clone: A junction end diverges from the germline sequence, so it may reflect a read error. The chain carries TRBV7-7 and TRBJ2-7; 9 bases fit TRBD2. CDR1 is SSHAT and CDR2 is FNYEAQ in the germline V gene (reference sequence). The CDR3 runs to 15 residues. CDR3 in DNA: TGTGCTAGCAGCCCGCGACTAGCGGAGACCTACGAGCAGTACTTC. Amino acid sequence: CASSPRLAETYEQYF.

This chain links TRBV13 with TRBJ1-2; 12 bases fit TRBD1. CDR1 PRHDT and CDR2 FYEKMQ come from the germline V gene (reference sequence). The CDR3 sequence is 16 residues long. Losses at the gene ends were 5 bases for V and 5 bases for J; bases not matched to a gene: 9. CDR3 amino acids: CASSIPRDRGLYGYTF. CDR3 nucleotides: TGTGCCAGCAGCATCCCCCGGGACAGGGGGCTGTATGGCTACACCTTC.

The V and J genes are TRBV30 and TRBJ1-4; D is unresolved. The germline V and J ends were trimmed by 2 bases and 7 bases, with 11 bases remaining between them. CDR1 is GTSNPN and CDR2 is SVGIG in the germline V gene (reference sequence). The CDR3 consists of 13 residues. In DNA form, the CDR3 reads TGTGCCTGGAGTACCTCACGAGCTGAAAAACTGTTTTTT. Amino acids: CAWSTSRAEKLFF.

The V gene is TRBV5-1, the J gene TRBJ1-2; TRBD1 aligns across 8 bases. Trimming took 4 bases from V and 4 from J; bases not matched to a gene: 3. Germline V lookup: CDR1 SGHRS, CDR2 YFSETQ. The CDR3 covers 13 residues. Here the CDR3 DNA reads TGCGCCAGCAGCCCAGGACAGGGCTATGGCTACACCTTC. The encoded protein is CASSPGQGYGYTF.

The chain has TRBV9 and TRBJ2-3; 7 bases align to TRBD2. This CDR3 region has 15 residues. The V gene end was trimmed by 4 bases and the J gene end by 1 base; junction bases not matched to a gene: 6. The V gene's germline CDR1 is SGDLS and CDR2 YYNGEE. CDR3 residues: CASSPLSGGTDTQYF. For the CDR3, the DNA is TGTGCCAGCAGCCCCCTAAGCGGGGGCACAGATACGCAGTATTTT.

This clone was detected once. The V gene is TRBV15, the J gene TRBJ2-1, with 10 bases that match TRBD2. From germline, CDR1 is LNHNV and CDR2 YYDKDF (reference sequence). Unmatched junction bases numbered 2, after V lost 4 bases and J lost 2 bases. This CDR3 comprises 15 residues. This chain's CDR3 is CATSKLAGAYNEQFF. CDR3 DNA: TGTGCCACCAGCAAGCTAGCGGGGGCCTACAATGAGCAGTTCTTC.